Listed here are 28 T cell receptor beta chains from one sample, sequenced in a study of T-cell reconstitution after alpha-beta-depleted transplantation in children. Preparation of the TCRbeta library involved a method that used unique molecular identifiers. MiXCR, applied by TCRdb to the PCR reads, yields one record per CDR3 protein. In the table there are about 980,000 distinct CDR3 sequences, about 29% of which are singletons. This sample comprised PBMCs, mostly from graft donor cells, obtained 360 days after TCRalphabeta/CD19-depleted stem cell transplant. The receptor source for this set is a boy in the first two years of life who had a stem cell transplant for SCID, so the T cells may come from the graft donor.

Concerning this clonotype: One end of the junction is discordant with germline, which a read error may explain. The rearrangement uses TRBV7-9 and TRBJ2-1; possible D gene TRBD2, 6 bases. The CDR3 has 13 residues. Germline V gene sequence: CDR1 SEHNR, CDR2 FQNEAQ (reference sequence). The CDR3 nucleotides are TGTGCCAGCAGCGCGCCGATGCGGGGCTTGGCGCTCTTC. Protein: CASSAPMRGLALF.

This chain's CDR3 is CASSPRDRGLPRTEAFF. CDR3 bases: TGTGCCAGCAGCCCCCGGGACAGGGGGCTTCCGCGCACTGAAGCTTTCTTT. The rearrangement joins TRBV9 to TRBJ1-1, with 12 bases fitting TRBD1. After removal of 4 bases from V and 4 bases from J, the junction contained 11 bases not matched to a gene. The germline V gene encodes CDR1 SGDLS and CDR2 YYNGEE. This CDR3 has 17 residues. Full variable domain (rest looked up from reference TRBV9 and TRBJ1-1): DSGVTQTPKHLITATGQRVTLRCSPRSGDLSVYWYQQSLDQGLQFLIQYYNGEERAKGNILERFSAQQFPDLHSELNLSSLELGDSALYFCASSPRDRGLPRTEAFFGQGTRLTVV.

This chain links TRBV5-1 with TRBJ1-2; 8 positions agree with TRBD1. V lost 1 base and J lost 3; bases outside the gene matches: 8. This CDR3 is built from 16 residues. CDR1 and CDR2 (germline): SGHRS, YFSETQ. CDR3 protein: CASSLTPQGADYGYTF. The CDR3 coding sequence is TGCGCCAGCAGCTTGACCCCCCAGGGGGCTGACTATGGCTACACCTTC.

V gene TRBV7-9 combines with J gene TRBJ2-7; unclear D gene. Germline V CDR1 and CDR2: SEHNR, FQNEAQ (reference sequence). The V and J ends lost 1 base and 0 bases respectively, with 7 bases between them. There are 14 residues in the CDR3. Written as DNA, the CDR3 is TGTGCCAGCAGCTTAGGCAGCCGCTCCTACGAGCAGTACTTC. It codes for CASSLGSRSYEQYF.

The J gene is TRBJ2-5, the V gene TRBV2; tentative D call: TRBD2 (7 bases). The germline gives CDR1 SNHLY, CDR2 FYNNEI. Trimming shortened V by 3 bases and J by 3 bases, and 11 bases separated the two germline ends. The CDR3 covers 14 residues. CDR3 protein: CASSEGGGKETQYF. CDR3 DNA: TGTGCCAGCAGTGAGGGGGGGGGCAAAGAGACCCAGTACTTC.

In this sample, this clonotype turned up a few times. The chain employs TRBV3-1 and TRBJ2-5; no firm D call. The V and J ends lost 1 base and 9 bases respectively, with 15 bases between them. The length of the CDR3 is 14 residues. The germline V gene encodes CDR1 LGHDT and CDR2 YNNKEL (reference sequence). The CDR3 here is CASSQGAVQLAQYF. Here the CDR3 DNA reads TGTGCCAGCAGCCAAGGGGCCGTCCAGTTGGCCCAGTACTTC.

J is TRBJ2-1 and V is TRBV12-3 or TRBV12-4; a possible D gene is TRBD2 (6 bases). The V gene lost 3 bases and the J gene lost 7 bases, with 16 bases spanning the gap. The CDR3 is 15 residues long. The chain's CDR3 is CASSFSLAVTNEQFF. The CDR3 DNA reads as TGTGCCAGCAGTTTTTCACTAGCAGTGACAAATGAGCAGTTCTTC.

The chain combines TRBV6-5 with TRBJ2-7; D is unresolved. The CDR3 runs to 12 residues. Trimming left V 2 bases short and J 7 bases short, with 9 bases between. The germline gives CDR1 MNHEY, CDR2 SVGAGI. The CDR3 DNA is TGTGCCAGCAGTTACGGATTGTTTGAGCAGTACTTC. It codes for CASSYGLFEQYF.

The chain uses TRBV9 and TRBJ2-7; D unresolved. The CDR3 covers 14 residues. V lost 0 bases and J lost 3, with 10 bases in between. CDR1 is SGDLS, CDR2 YYNGEE, per germline. For the CDR3, the DNA is TGTGCCAGCAGCGTAGGAAAAGGGAACTACGAGCAGTACTTC. Translated: CASSVGKGNYEQYF.

The genes are TRBV5-1 and TRBJ2-7; 7 positions match TRBD1. J gave up 1 base and V 4 bases, and 11 bases lay outside the gene matches. The CDR3 covers 16 residues. CDR1 SGHRS and CDR2 YFSETQ come from the germline V gene. CDR3 coding DNA: TGCGCCAGCAGCCCCCCGACAGGGCCGAAGTCCTACGAGCAGTACTTC. Amino acid sequence: CASSPPTGPKSYEQYF.

V and J are TRBV25-1 and TRBJ2-1; D uncertain. Trimming stripped 4 bases from V and 9 bases from J, with 10 bases between. The CDR3 runs to 12 residues. The germline CDR1 and CDR2 sequences are MGHDK and SYGVNS. In DNA form, the CDR3 reads TGTGCCAGCAGTGCAATGGTCCCTGAGCAGTTCTTC. It translates to CASSAMVPEQFF.

This clonotype was observed a handful of times. The chain combines TRBV4-2 with TRBJ2-1, with TRBD2 as a possible D gene (6 bases). Trimming took off 0 bases at V and 13 bases at J, with 13 bases between the two ends. The germline CDR1 and CDR2 sequences are LGHNA and YNFKEQ. The CDR3 is 13 amino acids. CDR3 sequence: CASSQDPSGLQFF. CDR3 in DNA: TGTGCCAGCAGCCAAGACCCGTCCGGACTACAGTTCTTC.

This sequence joins TRBV24-1 and TRBJ1-2; a possible D gene is TRBD1 (5 bases). CDR1 KGHDR and CDR2 SFDVKD come from the germline V gene. V lost 0 bases and J 2 bases, leaving 6 bases between the germline ends. CDR3 size: 14 residues. The chain's CDR3 is CATSDLDRNYGYTF. DNA for the CDR3: TGTGCCACCAGTGATTTGGACAGAAACTATGGCTACACCTTC.

This clonotype was observed a few times. The chain uses TRBV6-5 and TRBJ2-7; possible D gene TRBD1, 6 bases. Germline loops: CDR1 MNHEY, CDR2 SVGAGI. Trimming stripped 0 bases from V and 3 bases from J, with 12 bases between. The CDR3 runs to 15 residues. CDR3 in amino acids: CASSYSRGRYYEQYF. Written as DNA, the CDR3 is TGTGCCAGCAGTTACTCCAGGGGACGATACTACGAGCAGTACTTC.

In this sample, this clonotype turned up a few times. CDR3 coding DNA: TGTGCCAGCAGTGCCGGGACAGGTCTCCAGACCCAGTACTTC. This gives the protein CASSAGTGLQTQYF. J is TRBJ2-5 and V is TRBV25-1; 8 positions match TRBD1. Germline CDR1 and CDR2: MGHDK and SYGVNS. The CDR3 length is 14 residues. Trimming cost V 4 bases and J 6 bases; bases outside gene matches: 7.

The chain joins TRBV28 to TRBJ2-7; weak D call: TRBD2 (5 bases). The length of the CDR3 is 14 residues. V was cut by 5 bases and J by 2 bases, with 13 bases left in between. Looked up from germline, CDR1 is MDHEN and CDR2 is SYDVKM. The CDR3 DNA sequence: TGTGCCAGCAGTAACCCCGGAGGCCCCTACGAGCAGTACTTC. This gives the protein CASSNPGGPYEQYF.

The V gene is TRBV7-8, the J gene TRBJ2-4; D remains unclear. This CDR3 has 16 residues. CDR1 and CDR2 from the germline V gene are SGHVS and FQNEAQ. Trimming cost V 5 bases and J 2 bases, with 16 bases left between them. CDR3 amino acids: CASSDIKGWPKNIQYF. The CDR3 DNA follows: TGTGCCAGCAGCGATATAAAGGGCTGGCCCAAAAACATTCAGTACTTC.

This clonotype was observed a few times. The genes are TRBV30 and TRBJ2-1; the match to TRBD2 covers 9 bases. The CDR3 loop spans 15 amino acids. V was pared by 3 bases and J by 3 bases, with 6 bases of the junction left unmatched. In germline, CDR1 is GTSNPN, CDR2 SVGIG (reference sequence). The CDR3 DNA is TGTGCCTGGAGCTCCGCGGGGGGGAACTACAATGAGCAGTTCTTC. Protein: CAWSSAGGNYNEQFF.

This clonotype has more than one count but fewer than ten. This rearrangement joins TRBV18 to TRBJ2-7; TRBD1 matches at 11 bases. This CDR3 has 13 amino acids. The V gene end was trimmed by 6 bases and the J gene end by 7 bases; junction bases not matched to a gene: 5. The germline V gene encodes CDR1 KGHSH and CDR2 LQKENI. The CDR3: CASSGQGVSEQYF. The CDR3 DNA is TGTGCCAGCTCGGGACAGGGGGTGAGTGAGCAGTACTTC.

V and J are TRBV5-1 and TRBJ2-1; no firm D call. Per germline, CDR1 SGHRS and CDR2 YFSETQ. Trimming removed 2 bases from V and 5 bases from J, with 11 bases in between. This CDR3 is 14 amino acids long. CDR3 coding DNA: TGCGCCAGCAGCTTAGGCCCCCCCGACAATGAGCAGTTCTTC. It encodes CASSLGPPDNEQFF.

The V gene is TRBV28, the J gene TRBJ1-1; D gene unclear. The germline V gene has CDR1 MDHEN and CDR2 SYDVKM. The CDR3 covers 14 residues. With 1 base removed from V and 1 base from J, the gap between germline ends came to 7 bases. The CDR3 loop is CASSLSWRNTEAFF. The CDR3 coding sequence is TGTGCCAGCAGTTTATCTTGGAGGAACACTGAAGCTTTCTTT.

The chain employs TRBV20-1 and TRBJ1-6, with D hard to call. The V and J ends lost 4 bases and 0 bases respectively, with 10 bases between them. Germline V gives CDR1 DFQATT, CDR2 SNEGSKA (reference sequence). The CDR3 runs to 15 residues. CDR3 DNA: TGCAGTGCTACCTCGGAAAGCTCCTATAATTCACCCCTCCACTTT. It yields the protein CSATSESSYNSPLHF.

Only a few counts were recorded for this clonotype. The chain couples TRBV2 to TRBJ2-5; the match to TRBD2 covers 10 bases. CDR1 is SNHLY and CDR2 is FYNNEI in the germline V gene. The CDR3 covers 16 residues. J lost 1 base, V lost 3 bases, and 5 bases had no gene match. CDR3 sequence reads: CASSDPAGGPQETQYF. In DNA, the CDR3 is TGTGCCAGCAGTGACCCAGCGGGGGGGCCCCAAGAGACCCAGTACTTC. Full variable domain (missing parts from reference TRBV2 and TRBJ2-5): EPEVTQTPSHQVTQMGQEVILRCVPISNHLYFYWYRQILGQKVEFLVSFYNNEISEKSEIFDDQFSVERPDGSNFTLKIRSTKLEDSAMYFCASSDPAGGPQETQYFGPGTRLLVL.

J is TRBJ2-5 and V is TRBV15; no firm D call. Trimming removed 5 bases from V and 5 bases from J, with 12 bases in between. Per germline, CDR1 LNHNV and CDR2 YYDKDF (reference sequence). CDR3 size: 13 residues. Here the CDR3 reads CATSRQMMETQYF. In DNA, the CDR3 is TGTGCCACCAGCCGGCAAATGATGGAGACCCAGTACTTC.

This clonotype was seen a few times. The chain links TRBV5-1 to TRBJ1-5; no clear D gene. CDR3 length: 14 residues. Between the trimmed V and J ends, which lost 4 bases and 3 bases, there was a span of 11 bases. The germline V gene has CDR1 SGHRS and CDR2 YFSETQ. The CDR3 DNA sequence: TGCGCCAGCAGCCAGGACGGATACAATCAGCCCCAGCATTTT. It translates to CASSQDGYNQPQHF.

This clonotype was seen a few times. V gene TRBV5-1 combines with J gene TRBJ1-2, with 7 bases identical to TRBD1. Germline V gene sequence: CDR1 SGHRS, CDR2 YFSETQ. V dropped 4 bases and J dropped 1; count of bases not matched to a gene: 7. The CDR3 consists of 15 residues. The CDR3 protein is CASSRGQDLNYGYTF. In nucleotides, the CDR3 is TGCGCCAGCAGCCGCGGACAGGATCTTAACTATGGCTACACCTTC.

The V gene is TRBV5-6, the J gene TRBJ1-2; 7 bases line up with TRBD1. The CDR3 is 15 amino acids. Trimming removed 1 base from V and 4 bases from J; junction bases left unmatched: 7. CDR1 is SGHDT and CDR2 is YYEEEE in the germline V gene. The CDR3 reads CASSLNPGQSYGYTF. CDR3 nucleotide sequence: TGTGCCAGCAGCTTGAATCCGGGACAGAGCTATGGCTACACCTTC.

A few counts support this clonotype. The gene calls are TRBV20-1 and TRBJ2-7; 9 bases fit TRBD2. The germline V gene has CDR1 DFQATT and CDR2 SNEGSKA (reference sequence). J lost 6 bases, V lost 3 bases, and 3 bases had no gene match. This CDR3 is built from 12 residues. The CDR3 nucleotides are TGCAGTGCTAGGAATAGCGGGGGCGAGCAGTACTTC. It translates to CSARNSGGEQYF.